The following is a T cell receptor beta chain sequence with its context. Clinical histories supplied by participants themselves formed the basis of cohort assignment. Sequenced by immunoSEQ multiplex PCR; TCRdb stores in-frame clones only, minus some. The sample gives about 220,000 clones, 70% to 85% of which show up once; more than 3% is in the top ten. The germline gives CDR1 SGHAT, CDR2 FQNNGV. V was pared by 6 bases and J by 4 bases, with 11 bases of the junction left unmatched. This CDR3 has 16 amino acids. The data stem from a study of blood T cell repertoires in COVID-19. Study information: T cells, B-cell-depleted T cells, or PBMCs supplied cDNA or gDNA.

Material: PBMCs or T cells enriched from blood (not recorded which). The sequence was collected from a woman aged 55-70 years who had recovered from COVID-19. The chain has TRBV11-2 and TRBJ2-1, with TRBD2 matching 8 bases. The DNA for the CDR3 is TGTGCCAGCAGACAAGCGCCGGGAGGGCTTTACAATGAGCAGTTCTTC. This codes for CASRQAPGGLYNEQFF.